Each of the 17 T cell receptor beta chains below was sequenced from the same sample in a study of blood T cell repertoires in COVID-19. The repertoire was sequenced with immunoSEQ multiplex PCR; TCRdb's copy has only in-frame clones and lacks some. Of 110,000 to 150,000 clones in the sample, 70% to 90% were seen once. The specimen sequenced was PBMCs or T cells enriched from blood (not recorded which). These receptors all stem from a man aged 45-65 years who had recovered from COVID-19.

V usage is TRBV11-2 and J usage is TRBJ2-5; tentatively, D is TRBD2 (6 bases). Germline CDR1 reads SGHAT; CDR2 reads FQNNGV. CDR3 length: 15 amino acids. Trimming took off 5 bases at V and 5 bases at J, with 18 bases between the two ends. The CDR3 loop reads CASSDQREKRETQYF. The CDR3 region has the DNA TGTGCCAGCAGCGATCAACGGGAGAAGAGGGAGACCCAGTACTTC.

V and J are TRBV3-1 (or the pseudogene TRBV3-2) and TRBJ1-1, with D unclear. CDR3 length equals 14 residues. The germline V and J ends were trimmed by 1 base and 5 bases, with 11 bases remaining between them. Germline V gene data show CDR1 as LGHDT and CDR2 as YNNKEL (reference sequence). CDR3 loop: CASSQAGAGTEAFF. The CDR3, as DNA: TGTGCCAGCAGCCAAGCGGGCGCGGGGACTGAAGCTTTCTTT.

This chain connects TRBV7-9 to TRBJ1-1, with D unclear. The CDR3 has 11 amino acids. The V and J ends lost 4 bases and 11 bases respectively, with 11 bases between them. Germline V gene sequence: CDR1 SEHNR, CDR2 FQNEAQ (reference sequence). Written as DNA, the CDR3 is TGTGCCAGCAGCTCAGGTGGTGATGCTTTCTTT. As protein: CASSSGGDAFF.

The V and J genes are TRBV7-9 and TRBJ2-3; 10 nucleotides line up with TRBD1. The germline gives CDR1 SEHNR, CDR2 FQNEAQ (reference sequence). This CDR3 region has 15 residues. V trimming: 5 bases; J trimming: 2 bases; junction bases outside the gene matches: 4. The CDR3 spells CASSTGQGVTDTQYF. CDR3 nucleotides: TGTGCCAGCAGCACCGGACAGGGGGTCACAGATACGCAGTATTTT.

The CDR3 bases are TGTGCCAGCAGCTTGGTTACTAGCGGTTACAATGAGCAGTTCTTC. Its protein product is CASSLVTSGYNEQFF. The gene calls are TRBV7-9 and TRBJ2-1, with 8 nucleotides matching TRBD2. V trimming: 3 bases; J trimming: 4 bases; junction bases outside the gene matches: 5. Germline CDR1 reads SEHNR; CDR2 reads FQNEAQ (reference sequence). This CDR3 is built from 15 residues.

The rearrangement joins TRBV6-6 to TRBJ2-2; D is unclear. Per germline, CDR1 MNHNY and CDR2 SVGAGI (reference sequence). The V end lost 6 bases, the J end lost 6 bases, and 23 bases lay between the germline ends. The CDR3 runs 17 residues. The CDR3, as DNA: TGTGCCAGCAGGCGAACGATGCTACCCGTTTTCGCCGGGGAGCTGTTTTTT. This codes for CASRRTMLPVFAGELFF.

This chain links TRBV28 with TRBJ2-1, with 15 bases aligning to TRBD2. Germline V gives CDR1 MDHEN, CDR2 SYDVKM. V lost 5 bases to trimming and J lost 8 bases; unmatched junction nucleotides: 10. The CDR3 runs 17 residues. The CDR3 region has the DNA TGTGCCAGCAGTCTCTGGACTAGCGGGAGGGCCTTTGATGAGCAGTTCTTC. It specifies CASSLWTSGRAFDEQFF. The full variable domain, its missing parts supplied by reference TRBV28 and TRBJ2-1, is DVKVTQSSRYLVKRTGEKVFLECVQDMDHENMFWYRQDPGLGLRLIYFSYDVKMKEKGDIPEGYSVSREKKERFSLILESASTNQTSMYLCASSLWTSGRAFDEQFFGPGTRLTVL.

The chain recombines TRBV19 with TRBJ1-1; 8 positions agree with TRBD1. Trimming took 3 bases from V and 5 from J; bases not matched to a gene: 5. In germline, CDR1 is LNHDA, CDR2 SQIVND (reference sequence). There are 14 residues in the CDR3. Written as DNA, the CDR3 is TGTGCCAGTAGTATTGGACAGGGATGGACTGAAGCTTTCTTT. Protein sequence: CASSIGQGWTEAFF.

The chain recombines TRBV11-1 with TRBJ1-2, with D perhaps matching TRBD1 (6 bases). Trimming cost V 6 bases and J 4 bases, with 12 bases left between them. The CDR3 runs 13 residues. The germline gives CDR1 SGHAT, CDR2 FQDESV (reference sequence). The CDR3 region has the DNA TGTGCCAGCAGTCCGGACAGTTCCTATGGCTACACCTTC. The encoded protein is CASSPDSSYGYTF.

V usage is TRBV7-6 and J usage is TRBJ1-4; TRBD1 matches 11 bases. The CDR3 consists of 16 residues. Germline V gene lookup returns CDR1 SGHVS and CDR2 FNYEAQ. With V trimmed by 2 bases and J by 7 bases, 6 bases remained unmatched. CDR3 coding DNA: TGTGCCAGCAGCTTAAGAACCGGGACAGGGGGTGAAAAACTGTTTTTT. Protein sequence: CASSLRTGTGGEKLFF.

The chain employs TRBV9 and TRBJ1-1; the D gene is possibly TRBD1 (5 bases). This CDR3 has 14 residues. The V gene's germline CDR1 is SGDLS and CDR2 YYNGEE. Trimming shortened V by 0 bases and J by 1 base, and 7 bases separated the two germline ends. The CDR3 sequence: CASSVGGANTEAFF. The CDR3 DNA sequence: TGTGCCAGCAGCGTAGGCGGGGCGAACACTGAAGCTTTCTTT.

Concerning this clone itself: At the DNA level, this CDR3 is encoded by other sequences in the same sample as well. The chain links TRBV11-2 to TRBJ1-6; no clear D gene. The CDR3 spans 13 residues. Trimming took off 2 bases at V and 6 bases at J, with 5 bases between the two ends. Germline CDR1 is SGHAT and CDR2 is FQNNGV. CDR3: CASSLPGNSPLHF. The CDR3 nucleotides read TGTGCCAGCAGCTTACCGGGTAATTCACCCCTCCACTTT.

Worth noting for this clone: This sample also contains other DNA sequences that code for the same CDR3. The gene calls are TRBV5-1 and TRBJ1-2; D gene unclear. The CDR3 contains 13 residues. The germline V gene has CDR1 SGHRS and CDR2 YFSETQ. V lost 0 bases and J 3 bases, leaving 6 bases between the germline ends. In nucleotides, the CDR3 is TGCGCCAGCAGCTTGGGTCAGGACTATGGCTACACCTTC. Translating gives CASSLGQDYGYTF.

Only a few counts were recorded for this clone. The chain carries TRBV7-9 and TRBJ1-2, with D uncertain. The CDR3 spans 18 residues. Germline V CDR1 and CDR2: SEHNR, FQNEAQ (reference sequence). The V end was cut by 3 bases, the J end by 4 bases, with 24 bases between. This CDR3 reads CASSFFPEQTGARYGYTF. The CDR3 bases are TGTGCCAGCAGCTTTTTTCCCGAGCAGACCGGAGCCCGCTATGGCTACACCTTC.

With respect to this clone: The germline gene is not matched at one end of the junction; a read error may be the cause. The DNA for the CDR3 is TGCGCCAGCAGCCGGTGTACAGACAGTTTT. Translation gives CASSRCTDSF. This rearrangement joins TRBV5-1 to TRBJ1-6, with a tentative D call TRBD1 (5 bases). Germline values: CDR1 SGHRS, CDR2 YFSETQ. This CDR3 contains 10 residues.

This rearrangement joins TRBV30 to TRBJ1-4; TRBD1 agrees at 7 bases. Trimming cost V 1 base and J 6 bases; bases outside gene matches: 8. There are 15 residues in the CDR3. Germline V gene sequence: CDR1 GTSNPN, CDR2 SVGIG (reference sequence). CDR3 loop: CAWSGLQQGYEKLFF. In DNA, the CDR3 is TGTGCCTGGAGTGGTCTTCAACAGGGGTATGAAAAACTGTTTTTT.

CDR3 sequence reads: CASSYWTGNEQYF. The CDR3 bases are TGTGCCAGCAGTTACTGGACAGGGAACGAGCAGTACTTC. This chain links TRBV6-5 with TRBJ2-7; TRBD1 agrees at 8 bases. Germline lookup yields CDR1 MNHEY and CDR2 SVGAGI. Trimming cost V 1 base and J 5 bases; bases outside gene matches: 1. There are 13 residues in the CDR3.